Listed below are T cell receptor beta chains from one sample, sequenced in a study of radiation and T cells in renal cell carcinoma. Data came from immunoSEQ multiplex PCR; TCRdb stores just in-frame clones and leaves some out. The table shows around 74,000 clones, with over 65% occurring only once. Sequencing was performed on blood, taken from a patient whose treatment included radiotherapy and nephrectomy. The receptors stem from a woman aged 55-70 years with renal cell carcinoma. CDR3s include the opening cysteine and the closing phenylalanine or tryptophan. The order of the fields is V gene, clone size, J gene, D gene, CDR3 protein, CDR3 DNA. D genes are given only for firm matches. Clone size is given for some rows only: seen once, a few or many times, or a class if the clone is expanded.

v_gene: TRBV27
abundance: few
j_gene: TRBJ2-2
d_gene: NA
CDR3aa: CASSLRGELFF
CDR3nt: TGTGCCAGCAGTTTACGTGGGGAGCTGTTTTTT

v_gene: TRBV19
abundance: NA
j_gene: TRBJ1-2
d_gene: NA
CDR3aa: CASSPKGHGYTF
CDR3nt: TGTGCCAGTAGCCCCAAGGGCCATGGCTACACCTTC

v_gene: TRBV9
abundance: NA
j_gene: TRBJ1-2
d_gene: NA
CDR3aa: CASSVVRAGGYGYTF
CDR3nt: TGTGCCAGCAGCGTAGTCAGGGCCGGGGGCTATGGCTACACCTTC

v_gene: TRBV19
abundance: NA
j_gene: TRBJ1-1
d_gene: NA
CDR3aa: CASSKGGRMNTEAFF
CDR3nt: TGTGCCAGTAGTAAGGGGGGACGAATGAACACTGAAGCTTTCTTT

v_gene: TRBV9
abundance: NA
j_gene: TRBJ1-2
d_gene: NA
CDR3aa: CASSPSSQGSLGYTF
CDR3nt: TGTGCCAGCAGCCCCTCCTCACAGGGAAGTTTAGGCTACACCTTC

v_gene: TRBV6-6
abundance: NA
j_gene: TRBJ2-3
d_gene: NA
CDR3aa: CASSRSTDTQYF
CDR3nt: TGTGCCAGCAGTCGATCCACAGATACGCAGTATTTT

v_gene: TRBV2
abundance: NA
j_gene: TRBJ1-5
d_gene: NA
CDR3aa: CASSTYREQPQHF
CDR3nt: TGTGCCAGCAGTACATATAGGGAACAGCCCCAGCATTTT

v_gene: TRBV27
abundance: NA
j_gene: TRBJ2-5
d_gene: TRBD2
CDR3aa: CASSLRHLPGGLQETQYF
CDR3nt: TGTGCCAGCAGTTTAAGGCACCTCCCGGGGGGGCTCCAAGAGACCCAGTACTTC

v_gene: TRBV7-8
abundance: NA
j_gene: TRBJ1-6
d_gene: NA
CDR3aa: CASSLSRIPAQSYSPLHF
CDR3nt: TGTGCCAGCAGCTTAAGTCGCATCCCTGCACAGTCTTATTCACCCCTCCACTTT

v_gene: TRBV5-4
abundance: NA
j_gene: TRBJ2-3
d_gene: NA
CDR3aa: CASSLRVTAGDTQYF
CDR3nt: TGTGCCAGCAGCTTGAGGGTAACGGCGGGGGATACGCAGTATTTT

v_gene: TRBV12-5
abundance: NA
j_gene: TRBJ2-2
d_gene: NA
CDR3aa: CASGLVRTDDPNTGELFF
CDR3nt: TGTGCTAGTGGTTTGGTACGGACGGACGACCCTAACACCGGGGAGCTGTTTTTT

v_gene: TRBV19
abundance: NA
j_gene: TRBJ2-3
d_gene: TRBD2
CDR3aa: CASIERETDTQYF
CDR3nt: TGTGCCAGTATTGAGCGGGAGACAGATACGCAGTATTTT

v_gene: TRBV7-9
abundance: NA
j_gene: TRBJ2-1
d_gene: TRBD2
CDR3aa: CASSLWAFGGALNEQFF
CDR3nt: TGTGCCAGCAGCTTATGGGCTTTCGGGGGGGCCCTGAATGAGCAGTTCTTC

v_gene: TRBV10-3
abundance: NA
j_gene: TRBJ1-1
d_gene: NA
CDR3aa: CAIRVTGTVGTEAFF
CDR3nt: TGTGCCATCAGGGTCACCGGGACTGTGGGCACTGAAGCTTTCTTT

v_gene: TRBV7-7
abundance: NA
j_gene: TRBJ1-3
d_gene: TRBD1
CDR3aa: CASSRSGGEGNTIYF
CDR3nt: TGTGCTAGCAGCCGTTCAGGGGGCGAAGGAAACACCATATATTTT

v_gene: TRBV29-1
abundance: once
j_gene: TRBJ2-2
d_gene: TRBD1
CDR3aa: CSVGQGNTGELFF
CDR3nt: TGCAGCGTTGGACAGGGAAACACCGGGGAGCTGTTTTTT

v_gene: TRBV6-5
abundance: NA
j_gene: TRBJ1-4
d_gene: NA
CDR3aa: CASSSNTEKLFF
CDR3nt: TGTGCCAGCAGTTCCAACACGGAAAAACTGTTTTTT

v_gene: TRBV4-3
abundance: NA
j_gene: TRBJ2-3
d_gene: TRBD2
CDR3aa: CASSQVLAGEWADTQYF
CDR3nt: TGCGCCAGCAGCCAAGTTCTAGCGGGAGAGTGGGCAGATACGCAGTATTTT

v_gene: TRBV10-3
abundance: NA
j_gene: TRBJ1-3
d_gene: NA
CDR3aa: CAISESNHSSGNTIYF
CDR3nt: TGTGCCATCAGTGAGTCAAATCACTCCTCTGGAAACACCATATATTTT

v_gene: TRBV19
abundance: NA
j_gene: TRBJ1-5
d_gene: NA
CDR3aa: CASKEGYGNQPQHF
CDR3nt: TGTGCCAGTAAGGAGGGGTACGGCAATCAGCCCCAGCATTTT

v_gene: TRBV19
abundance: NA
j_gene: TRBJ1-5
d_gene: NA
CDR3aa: CASIQGNQPQHF
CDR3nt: TGTGCCAGTATACAAGGGAATCAGCCCCAGCATTTT

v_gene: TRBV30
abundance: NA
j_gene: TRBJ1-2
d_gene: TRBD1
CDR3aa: CAWSPDRAAYGYTF
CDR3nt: TGTGCCTGGAGCCCGGACAGGGCCGCCTATGGCTACACCTTC

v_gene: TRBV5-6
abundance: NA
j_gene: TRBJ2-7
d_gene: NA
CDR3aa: CASSYIDNYSYEQYF
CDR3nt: TGTGCCAGCAGCTATATTGACAATTACTCCTACGAGCAGTACTTC

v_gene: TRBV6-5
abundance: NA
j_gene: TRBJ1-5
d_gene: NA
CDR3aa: CASSRQVNQPQHF
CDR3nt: TGTGCCAGCAGTCGACAGGTTAATCAGCCCCAGCATTTT

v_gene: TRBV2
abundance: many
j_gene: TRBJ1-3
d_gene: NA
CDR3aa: CASKDAPEGGNTIYF
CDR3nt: TGTGCCAGCAAAGATGCCCCCGAGGGTGGAAACACCATATATTTT

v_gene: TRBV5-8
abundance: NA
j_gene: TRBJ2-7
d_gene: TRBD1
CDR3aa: CASSFRGTGGYEQYF
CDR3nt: TGTGCCAGCAGCTTCCGTGGGACAGGGGGCTACGAGCAGTACTTC

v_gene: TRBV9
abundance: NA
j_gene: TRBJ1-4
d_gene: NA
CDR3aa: CASSGGGATNEKLFF
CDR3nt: TGTGCCAGCAGTGGGGGCGGGGCGACTAATGAAAAACTGTTTTTT

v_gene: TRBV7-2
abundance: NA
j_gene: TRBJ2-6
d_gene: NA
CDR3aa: CASSLGTGTGANVLTF
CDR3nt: TGTGCCAGCAGCTTAGGAACGGGGACTGGGGCCAACGTCCTGACTTTC

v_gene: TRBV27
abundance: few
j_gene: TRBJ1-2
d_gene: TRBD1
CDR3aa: CASRAGGHYGYTF
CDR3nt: TGTGCCAGTCGGGCAGGGGGACACTATGGCTACACCTTC

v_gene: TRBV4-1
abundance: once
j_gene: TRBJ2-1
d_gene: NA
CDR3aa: CASSQEPPGTRSYNEQFF
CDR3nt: TGCGCCAGCAGCCAAGAACCCCCCGGGACCCGCTCCTACAATGAGCAGTTCTTC

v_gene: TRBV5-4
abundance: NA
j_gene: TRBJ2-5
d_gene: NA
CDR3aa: CASSGQETQYF
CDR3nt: TGTGCCAGCAGCGGCCAAGAGACCCAGTACTTC

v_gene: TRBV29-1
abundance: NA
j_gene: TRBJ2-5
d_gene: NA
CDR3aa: CSETEEGQETQYF
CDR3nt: TGCAGCGAGACGGAGGAGGGGCAAGAGACCCAGTACTTC

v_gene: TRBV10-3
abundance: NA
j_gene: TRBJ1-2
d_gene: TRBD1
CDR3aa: CAISFDRDDGYTF
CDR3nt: TGTGCCATCAGCTTTGACAGGGATGATGGCTACACCTTC

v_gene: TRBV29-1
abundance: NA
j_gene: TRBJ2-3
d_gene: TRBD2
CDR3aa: CSVDRGGTDTQYF
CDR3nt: TGCAGCGTTGACCGGGGGGGGACAGATACGCAGTATTTT

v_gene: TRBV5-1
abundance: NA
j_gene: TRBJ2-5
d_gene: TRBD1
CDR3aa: CASRLTGGEETQYF
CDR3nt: TGCGCCAGCAGACTTACAGGGGGCGAAGAGACCCAGTACTTC

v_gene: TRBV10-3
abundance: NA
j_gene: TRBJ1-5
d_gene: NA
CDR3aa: CAISAGRGGDQPQHF
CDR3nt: TGTGCCATCAGTGCAGGCAGGGGAGGAGATCAGCCCCAGCATTTT

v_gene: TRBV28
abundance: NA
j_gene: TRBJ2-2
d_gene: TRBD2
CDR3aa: CASSPRSAGGMNTGELFF
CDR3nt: TGTGCCAGCAGCCCTAGGTCAGCGGGAGGGATGAACACCGGGGAGCTGTTTTTT

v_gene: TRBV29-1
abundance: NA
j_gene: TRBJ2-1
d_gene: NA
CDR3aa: CSVAQGFNNEQFF
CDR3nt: TGCAGCGTTGCCCAGGGGTTCAACAATGAGCAGTTCTTC

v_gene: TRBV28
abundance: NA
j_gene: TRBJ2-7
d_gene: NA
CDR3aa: CASTGRSYEQYF
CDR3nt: TGTGCCAGCACCGGCCGGTCCTACGAGCAGTACTTC

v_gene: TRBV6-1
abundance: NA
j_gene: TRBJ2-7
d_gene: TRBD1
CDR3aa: CASSLTGPYEQYF
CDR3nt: TGTGCCAGCAGCCTGACAGGGCCCTACGAGCAGTACTTC

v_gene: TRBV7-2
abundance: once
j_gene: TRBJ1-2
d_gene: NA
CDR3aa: CASSLGGWGAYGYTF
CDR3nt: TGTGCCAGCAGCTTAGGGGGCTGGGGGGCCTATGGCTACACCTTC

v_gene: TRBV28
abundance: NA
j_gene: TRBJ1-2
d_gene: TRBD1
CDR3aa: CASSAFTGGSYGYTF
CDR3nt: TGTGCCAGCAGCGCTTTTACAGGGGGCAGCTATGGCTACACCTTC

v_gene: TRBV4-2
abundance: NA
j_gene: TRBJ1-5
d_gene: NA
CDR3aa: CASSQGQGSDQPQHF
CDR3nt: TGTGCCAGCAGCCAAGGCCAGGGCAGCGATCAGCCCCAGCATTTT

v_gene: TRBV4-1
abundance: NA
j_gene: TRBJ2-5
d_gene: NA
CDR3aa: CASSPQGSVRETQYF
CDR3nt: TGCGCCAGCAGCCCCCAGGGGTCTGTTAGGGAGACCCAGTACTTC

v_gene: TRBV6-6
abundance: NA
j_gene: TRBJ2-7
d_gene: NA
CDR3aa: CASSGGPSEQYF
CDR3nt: TGTGCCAGCAGTGGGGGACCCTCCGAGCAGTACTTC

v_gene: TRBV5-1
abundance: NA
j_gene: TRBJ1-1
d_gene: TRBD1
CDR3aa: CASSSGQGLNTEAFF
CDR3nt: TGTGCCAGCAGCTCGGGACAGGGGTTGAACACTGAAGCTTTCTTT

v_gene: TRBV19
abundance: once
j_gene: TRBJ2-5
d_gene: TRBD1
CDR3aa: CASSAGQGYQETQYF
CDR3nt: TGTGCCAGTAGTGCGGGACAGGGGTACCAAGAGACCCAGTACTTC

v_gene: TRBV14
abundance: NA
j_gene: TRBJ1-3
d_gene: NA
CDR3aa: CASSPTYSGNTIYF
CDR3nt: TGTGCCAGCAGCCCGACCTACTCTGGAAACACCATATATTTT

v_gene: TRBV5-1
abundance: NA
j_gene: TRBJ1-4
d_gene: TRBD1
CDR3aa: CASSSAGTGDLTNEKLFF
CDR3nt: TGCGCCAGCAGCTCCGCCGGGACAGGGGACCTGACTAATGAAAAACTGTTTTTT

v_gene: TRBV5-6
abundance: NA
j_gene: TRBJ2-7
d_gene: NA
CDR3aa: CASSLAGAVYEQYF
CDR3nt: TGTGCCAGCAGCTTGGCCGGGGCAGTTTACGAGCAGTACTTC

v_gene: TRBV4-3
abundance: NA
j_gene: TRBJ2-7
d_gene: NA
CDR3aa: CASSQGTYTGYEQYF
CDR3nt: TGCGCCAGCAGCCAAGGAACTTACACTGGCTACGAGCAGTACTTC

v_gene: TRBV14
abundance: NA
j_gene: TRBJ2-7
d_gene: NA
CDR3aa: CASSQDWGEQYF
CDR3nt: TGTGCCAGCAGCCAAGACTGGGGCGAGCAGTACTTC

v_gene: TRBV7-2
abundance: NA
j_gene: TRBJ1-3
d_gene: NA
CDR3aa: CASSLAVGPGNTIYF
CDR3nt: TGTGCCAGCAGCTTAGCAGTAGGGCCGGGAAACACCATATATTTT